The entry that follows covers one T cell receptor beta chain sequence. What antigen it recognizes has not been identified. No base qualities exist here, and no much larger clone lies one base off it. This entry is derived from a study of blood T cell repertoires in COVID-19 (dated by TCRdb to the early 2020s). Looking at the study overall: Samples from collaborators originated in the United States, Italy and Spain and spanned both the acute and convalescent phases of COVID-19. The material from the prospective study consisted of cDNA or gDNA derived from T cells, B-cell-depleted T cells, or PBMCs. Subjects who had been exposed to COVID-19, were actively infected with it, or had recovered from it provided the deeply sampled blood TCRbeta repertoires that made up the dataset. The repertoires were released in a freely available public database intended as a resource for research on the immune response to SARS-CoV-2. Samples were obtained from the ongoing ImmuneRACE study (first 160 participants) and from over 1,000 subjects provided by 6 global collaborators. A de-identified subject ID, COVID-19 status, age in years and sex were almost always included in the sample metadata. HLA class I and class II types, where available, came from metadata supplied by the sample provider rather than from assay-based typing.

The immunoSEQ Assay, a bias-controlled multiplex PCR, was used to amplify TCRbeta CDR3 regions from genomic DNA. As for the original processing: Nucleated cell counts per sample were estimated from amplification of reference gene primers within the assay. To quantify the absolute abundance of each unique TCRbeta CDR3 rearrangement, sequence reads were collapsed and filtered. For each sample, productive Simpson clonality was calculated as the square root of Simpson's diversity index across productive rearrangements. TCRdb limited this immuneACCESS table to in-frame rearrangements with V and J called. A share of clones is missing; checked studies link under half to unresolved V genes, and the rest is unexplained. V, J and clone size are those of that table, while D and trimming were read from the DNA. This sample lists some 160,000 clones; around 87% were detected once. In total, the top ten clones hold about 2.6% of the sample.

One collaborating source in Seattle enrolled patients during active infection and followed them longitudinally through the course of disease. Each collaborating institution followed its own protocols to collect whole blood in K2EDTA tubes. For TCRbeta analysis, collaborator samples were shipped as frozen whole blood, as isolated PBMCs, or as DNA extracted from either sample type. The CDR3, cysteine through phenylalanine, is 16 amino acids long. The CDR3 DNA has 48 bases and is translated from base 1. Trimmed from V: 5 bases; trimmed from J: 3 bases; junction bases lacking a gene match: 10. CDR1 and CDR2 were assigned from the germline V gene as MDHEN and SYDVKM. Study-wide findings and limitations: The quantity of clinical and demographic metadata differed by source and by participant and was supplied without curation.

The chain was built from TRBV28 and TRBJ1-5; the junction holds 7 bases that match TRBD1. The TCR comes from a woman aged 80 or over with COVID-19, enrolled during active disease. The sequenced sample was peripheral blood. At the DNA level, the sequence is TGTGCCAGCAGTGCAGCGGACAGGAGGGACAATCAGCCCCAGCATTTT. This translates into CASSAADRRDNQPQHF. Here the CDR3 is joined to the reference TRBV28 and TRBJ1-5 genes, and the full variable domain is: DVKVTQSSRYLVKRTGEKVFLECVQDMDHENMFWYRQDPGLGLRLIYFSYDVKMKEKGDIPEGYSVSREKKERFSLILESASTNQTSMYLCASSAADRRDNQPQHFGDGTRLSIL.